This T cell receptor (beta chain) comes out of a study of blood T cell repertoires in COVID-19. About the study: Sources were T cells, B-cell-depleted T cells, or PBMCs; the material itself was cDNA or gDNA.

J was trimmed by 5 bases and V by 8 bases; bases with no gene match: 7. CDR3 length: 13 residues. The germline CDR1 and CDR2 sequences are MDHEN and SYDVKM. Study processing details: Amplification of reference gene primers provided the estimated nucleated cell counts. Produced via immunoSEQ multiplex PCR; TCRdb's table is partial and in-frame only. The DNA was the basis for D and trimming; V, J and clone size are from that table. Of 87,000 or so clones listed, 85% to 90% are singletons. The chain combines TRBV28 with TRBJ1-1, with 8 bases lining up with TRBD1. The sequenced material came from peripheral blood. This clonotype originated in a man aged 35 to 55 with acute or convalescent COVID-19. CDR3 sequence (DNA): TGTGCCAGCCGACAGGGGTTTGGGACTGAAGCTTTCTTT. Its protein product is CASRQGFGTEAFF.